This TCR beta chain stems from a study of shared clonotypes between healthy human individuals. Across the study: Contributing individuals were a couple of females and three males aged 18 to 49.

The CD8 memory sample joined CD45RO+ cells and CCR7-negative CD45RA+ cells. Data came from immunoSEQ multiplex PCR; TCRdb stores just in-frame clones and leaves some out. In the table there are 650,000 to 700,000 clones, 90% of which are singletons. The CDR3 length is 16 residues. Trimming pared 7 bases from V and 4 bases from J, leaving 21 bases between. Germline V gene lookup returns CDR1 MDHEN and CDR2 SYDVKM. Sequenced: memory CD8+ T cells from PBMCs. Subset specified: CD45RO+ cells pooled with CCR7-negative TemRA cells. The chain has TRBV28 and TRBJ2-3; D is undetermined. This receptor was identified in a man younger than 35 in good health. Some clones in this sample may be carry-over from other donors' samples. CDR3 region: CASTHRPRQDADTQYF. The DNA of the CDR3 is TGTGCCAGCACCCACCGACCGAGGCAGGATGCAGATACGCAGTATTTT. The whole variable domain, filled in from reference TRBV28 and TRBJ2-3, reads DVKVTQSSRYLVKRTGEKVFLECVQDMDHENMFWYRQDPGLGLRLIYFSYDVKMKEKGDIPEGYSVSREKKERFSLILESASTNQTSMYLCASTHRPRQDADTQYFGPGTRLTVL.